Ten or more counts support the clone carrying this T cell receptor (beta chain). Its specificity is not known. This record comes from a study of T-cell reconstitution after alpha-beta-depleted transplantation in children. The study, taken as a whole, reports: From newly produced T cells came most of the T-cell counts and diversity one year after transplant.

The CDR3 covers 16 residues. Germline lookup yields CDR1 LNHNV and CDR2 YYDKDF (reference sequence). With 3 bases clipped from V and 0 bases from J, the junction kept 5 bases outside the gene matches. Unique molecular identifiers were incorporated when the TCRbeta library was constructed. TCRdb processed the PCR reads anew with MiXCR; each CDR3 protein has one entry. The sample shows about 460,000 distinct CDR3 sequences, roughly 10% of them seen only once. The chain uses TRBV15 and TRBJ2-1; 7 bases are shared with TRBD2. This receptor was obtained from a child younger than 10 with inherited bone marrow failure, due to receive a stem cell transplant. This sample comprised PBMCs, obtained before TCRalphabeta/CD19-depleted stem cell transplant. The CDR3, as DNA: TGTGCCACCAGCAGTAGGCGGGGGAGCTCCTACAATGAGCAGTTCTTC. It translates to CATSSRRGSSYNEQFF.